A single T cell receptor (beta chain) is shown here with its context. From germline, CDR1 is SGHRS and CDR2 YFSETQ. This CDR3 contains 15 residues. V shed 4 bases, J shed 3 bases, and the junction held 10 bases outside the gene matches. Per the original data handling: Nucleated cell counts were estimated from reference gene primer amplification. TCRdb's copy holds only in-frame clones and misses some; the assay was immunoSEQ multiplex PCR. That table furnishes V, J and clone size, whereas the DNA furnished D and trimming. The table records over 100,000 clones, approximately 88% of them present only once. This specimen belongs to a study of blood T cell repertoires in COVID-19. Looking at the study overall: From the United States, Italy and Spain came samples of acute and convalescent COVID-19. PBMCs, B-cell-depleted T cells, or T cells were the source of the cDNA or gDNA that made up the material.

The clonotype comes from a man between 50 and 59 years old with acute or convalescent COVID-19. V and J are TRBV5-1 and TRBJ2-7; 7 bases agree with TRBD2. Sequencing was performed on peripheral blood. DNA of the CDR3: TGCGCCAGCAGCCCCTTGGGCGGGAGTGACTACGAGCAGTACTTC. Amino acid sequence: CASSPLGGSDYEQYF. Together with reference TRBV5-1 and TRBJ2-7, the CDR3 gives the full variable domain: KAGVTQTPRYLIKTRGQQVTLSCSPISGHRSVSWYQQTPGQGLQFLFEYFSETQRNKGNFPGRFSGRQFSNSRSEMNVSTLELGDSALYLCASSPLGGSDYEQYFGPGTRLTVT.